This entry is about one T cell receptor beta chain. Its antigen is not identified. Deletions cut 4 bases from V and 3 bases from J, with 15 bases between. This CDR3 is built from 16 residues. The germline V gene encodes CDR1 SGHVS and CDR2 FQNEAQ. TCRdb keeps only in-frame clones here, not all; method: immunoSEQ multiplex PCR. The sample includes over a million clones, 95% to 97% of them seen just once. The data were obtained in a study of shared clonotypes between healthy human individuals. Looking at the study overall: Per-donor plates numbered three CD4 naive, three CD4 memory, two CD8 naive and one CD8 memory.

Overall study findings and caveats: Incompleteness in sorted-subset sequencing, despite large depth, was shown by rarefaction.

Sequenced: naive CD4+ T cells sorted from blood. Subset in this sample: CD45RA+ positively selected. The clonotype was recovered from a man aged 30 to 39 in good health. The J gene is TRBJ1-4, the V gene TRBV7-8; D unclear. The CDR3 DNA follows: TGTGCCAGCAGCTCGTTTTTTAGCCGGTCTAATGAAAAACTGTTTTTT. This sequence encodes CASSSFFSRSNEKLFF.